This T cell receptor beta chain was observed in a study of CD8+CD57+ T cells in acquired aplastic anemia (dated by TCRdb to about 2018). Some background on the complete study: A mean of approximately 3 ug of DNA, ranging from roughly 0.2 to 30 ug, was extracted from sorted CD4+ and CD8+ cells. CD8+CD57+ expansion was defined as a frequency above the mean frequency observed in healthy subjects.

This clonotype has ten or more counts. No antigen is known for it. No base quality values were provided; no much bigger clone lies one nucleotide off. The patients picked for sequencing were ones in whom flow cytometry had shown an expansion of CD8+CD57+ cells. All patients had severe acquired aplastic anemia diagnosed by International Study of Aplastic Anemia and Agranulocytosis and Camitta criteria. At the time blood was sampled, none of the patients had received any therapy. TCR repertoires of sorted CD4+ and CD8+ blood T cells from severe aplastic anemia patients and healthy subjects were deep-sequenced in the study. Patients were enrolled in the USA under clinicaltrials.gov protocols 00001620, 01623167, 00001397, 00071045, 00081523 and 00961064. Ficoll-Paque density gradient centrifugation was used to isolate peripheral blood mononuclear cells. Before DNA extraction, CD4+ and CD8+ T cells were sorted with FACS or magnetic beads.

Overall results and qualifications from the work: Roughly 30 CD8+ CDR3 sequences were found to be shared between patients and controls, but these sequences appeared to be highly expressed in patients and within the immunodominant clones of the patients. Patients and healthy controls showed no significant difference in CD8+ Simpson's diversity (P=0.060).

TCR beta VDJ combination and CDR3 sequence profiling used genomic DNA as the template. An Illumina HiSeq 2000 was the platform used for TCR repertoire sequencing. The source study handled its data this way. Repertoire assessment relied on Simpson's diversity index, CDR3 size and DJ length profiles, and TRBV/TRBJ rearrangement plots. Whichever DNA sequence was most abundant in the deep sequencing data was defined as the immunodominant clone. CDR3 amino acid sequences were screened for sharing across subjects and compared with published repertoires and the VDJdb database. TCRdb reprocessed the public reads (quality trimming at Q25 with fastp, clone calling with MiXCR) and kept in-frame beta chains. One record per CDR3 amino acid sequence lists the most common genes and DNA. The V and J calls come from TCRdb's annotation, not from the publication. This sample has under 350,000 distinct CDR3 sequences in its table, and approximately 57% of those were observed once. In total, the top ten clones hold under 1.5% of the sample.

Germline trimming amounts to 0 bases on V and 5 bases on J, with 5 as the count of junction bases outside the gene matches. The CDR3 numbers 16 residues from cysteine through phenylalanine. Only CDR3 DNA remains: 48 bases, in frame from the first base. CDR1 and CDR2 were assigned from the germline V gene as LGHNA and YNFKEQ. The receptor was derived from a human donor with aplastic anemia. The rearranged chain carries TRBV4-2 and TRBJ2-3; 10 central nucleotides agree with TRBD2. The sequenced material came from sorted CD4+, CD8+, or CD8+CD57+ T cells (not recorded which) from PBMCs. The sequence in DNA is TGTGCCAGCAGCCAAGAAGCGGGGGGGCAGAGAGATACGCAGTATTTT. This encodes CASSQEAGGQRDTQYF.